This TCR beta chain originates from a study of regulatory T cells in long-lasting Graves disease. Study-wide results and caveats: Those with persistent Graves' had less TCR diversity than newly diagnosed patients.

HTBI primers from iRepertoire and Arm-PCR of CDR3 regions yielded the TCR beta libraries. TCRdb fed the multiplex PCR reads into MiXCR, producing one record per CDR3 protein. The data hold approximately 400,000 distinct CDR3 sequences, with about 11% observed a single time. The ends were cut back, 0 bases at V and 3 bases at J, with 6 bases in the middle. Germline values: CDR1 SGDLS, CDR2 YYNGEE. This CDR3 is built from 13 residues. In its sample, this clonotype was seen many times. The antigen remains undetermined. Time point in this sample: newly diagnosed GD, antithyroid drugs for less than 3 months. PBMC-extracted RNA yielded the TCR library. Graves' disease diagnosis followed American Thyroid Association guidelines. The sample also formed part of further work on T cells in Graves' hyperthyroidism and ophthalmopathy. That source notes: Most thyroid clonotypes with frequency above 0.001 were detected in blood.

J is TRBJ1-1 and V is TRBV9, with D possibly TRBD1 on 5 matching bases. This receptor was taken from a woman between 18 and 30 years old with Graves disease. The specimen comprised peripheral blood mononuclear cells (PBMCs), sampled at new diagnosis, from a patient treated with antithyroid drugs. The CDR3 region is CASSVAGYTEAFF. Here the CDR3 DNA reads TGTGCCAGCAGCGTAGCAGGGTACACTGAAGCTTTCTTT.